The subject of this entry is one TCR beta chain. The entry originates in a study of blood T cell repertoires in COVID-19. In the study overall: Sites across the United States, Italy and Spain contributed samples from acute and convalescent COVID-19. Sample material is recorded as cDNA or gDNA derived from T cells, B-cell-depleted T cells, or PBMCs.

Original methodology: For nucleated cells, counts were estimated from reference gene primer amplification. Sequenced by immunoSEQ multiplex PCR; TCRdb stores in-frame clones only, minus some. V and J calls and clone size follow that table, whereas D and trimming were derived from the DNA. The sample has some 140,000 clones; roughly 84% are singletons. Seattle participants joined during active infection and were tracked over time. V shed 5 bases and J 0 bases; nucleotides not matched to a gene: 5. The CDR3 spans 16 residues. Per the germline V gene, CDR1 is SGHAT and CDR2 is FQNNGV. The chain carries TRBV11-2 and TRBJ2-1, with TRBD2 matching over 9 bases. This clonotype was sampled from a woman aged 55-69 years with COVID-19, enrolled during active disease. Sequencing used peripheral blood. The CDR3 loop is CASSLSSGDSYNEQFF. The CDR3 bases are TGTGCCAGCAGCCTTTCTAGCGGGGACTCCTACAATGAGCAGTTCTTC.